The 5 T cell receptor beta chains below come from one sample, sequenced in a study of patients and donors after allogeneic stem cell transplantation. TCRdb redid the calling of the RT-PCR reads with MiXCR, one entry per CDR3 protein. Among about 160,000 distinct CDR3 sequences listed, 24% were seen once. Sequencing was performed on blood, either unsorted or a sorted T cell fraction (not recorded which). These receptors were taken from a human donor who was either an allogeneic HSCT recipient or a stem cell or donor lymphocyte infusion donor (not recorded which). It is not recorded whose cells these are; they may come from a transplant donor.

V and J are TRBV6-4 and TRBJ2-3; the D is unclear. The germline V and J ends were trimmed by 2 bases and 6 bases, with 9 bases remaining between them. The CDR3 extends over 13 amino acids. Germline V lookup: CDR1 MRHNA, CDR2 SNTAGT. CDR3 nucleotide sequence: TGTGCCAGCAGTGACGCAATCTGGGATACGCAGTATTTT. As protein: CASSDAIWDTQYF.

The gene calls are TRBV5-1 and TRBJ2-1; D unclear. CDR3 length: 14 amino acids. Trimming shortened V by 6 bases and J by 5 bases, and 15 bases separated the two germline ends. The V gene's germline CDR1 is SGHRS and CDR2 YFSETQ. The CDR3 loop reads CASNDRLDDNEQFF. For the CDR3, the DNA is TGCGCCAGCAATGATCGTTTGGACGACAATGAGCAGTTCTTC.

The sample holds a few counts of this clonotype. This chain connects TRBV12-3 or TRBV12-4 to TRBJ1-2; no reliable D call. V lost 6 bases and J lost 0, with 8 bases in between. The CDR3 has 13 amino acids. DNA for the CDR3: TGTGCCAGCAGCTCCCCCGCTAACTATGGCTACACCTTC. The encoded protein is CASSSPANYGYTF.

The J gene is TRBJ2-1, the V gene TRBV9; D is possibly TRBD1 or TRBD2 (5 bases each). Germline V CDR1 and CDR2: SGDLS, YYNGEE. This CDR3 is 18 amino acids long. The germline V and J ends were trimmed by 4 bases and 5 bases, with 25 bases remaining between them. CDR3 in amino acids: CASSPYPGAGGWNNEQFF. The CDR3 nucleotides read TGTGCCAGCAGCCCATATCCCGGGGCTGGGGGATGGAACAATGAGCAGTTCTTC.

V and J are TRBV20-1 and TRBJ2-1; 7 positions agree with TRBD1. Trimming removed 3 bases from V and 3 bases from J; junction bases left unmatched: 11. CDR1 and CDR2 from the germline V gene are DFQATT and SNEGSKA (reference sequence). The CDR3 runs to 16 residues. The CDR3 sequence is CSASGLRDRVYNEQFF. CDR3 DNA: TGCAGTGCTAGTGGCTTGAGGGACAGAGTCTACAATGAGCAGTTCTTC.